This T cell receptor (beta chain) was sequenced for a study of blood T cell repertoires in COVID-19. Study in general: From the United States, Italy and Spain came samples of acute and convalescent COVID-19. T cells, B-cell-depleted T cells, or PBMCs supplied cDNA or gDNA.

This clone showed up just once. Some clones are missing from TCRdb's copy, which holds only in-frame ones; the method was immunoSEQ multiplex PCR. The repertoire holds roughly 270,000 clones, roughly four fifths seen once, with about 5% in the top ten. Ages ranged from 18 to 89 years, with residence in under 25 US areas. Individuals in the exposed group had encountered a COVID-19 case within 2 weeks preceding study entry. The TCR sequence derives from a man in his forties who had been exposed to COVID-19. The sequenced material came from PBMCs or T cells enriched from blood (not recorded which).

CDR3: CATGSGPQGVNEQFF. The CDR3 region has the DNA TGTGCCACGGGCTCCGGACCGCAGGGGGTCAATGAGCAGTTCTTC. The V and J genes are TRBV19 and TRBJ2-1; 7 bases are a match to TRBD1. Losses at the gene ends were 10 bases for V and 6 bases for J; bases not matched to a gene: 15. The germline gives CDR1 LNHDA, CDR2 SQIVND (reference sequence). The CDR3 is made up of 15 amino acids.